This TCR beta chain was retrieved from a study of long-term antiretroviral therapy in people with HIV (dated by TCRdb to between 2021 and 2023). Describing the broader study: The earliest samples were collected approximately a decade before the 2015 WHO recommendation for immediate ART, a period when ART was typically delayed until CD4 counts fell. A retrospective serial study tested whether ART initiation and durable HIV suppression were associated with changes in peripheral blood TRB repertoire composition and diversity. Of the 30 participants with HIV, eleven were female. No cross-contamination during QIAcube processing was seen in test extractions of a monoclonal T-cell line run alongside about 33 polyclonal samples. A total of over 150 cryopreserved PBMC samples came from approximately 30 adults with confirmed HIV infection and were collected serially over a mean of roughly 6 years (range 1-12). The investigation overall reported the following: The samples span the years 2004 to 2017, and the ART regimens used may be less effective than current regimens. Because cell numbers in pre-ART samples were limited, unsorted PBMC were profiled instead of sorted CD4+ and CD8+ T cells. Compared with controls, HIV repertoires had narrower CDR3 length ranges, and the network structure pointed to an antigen-experienced repertoire that shifted only slightly toward naive after ART. Limited PBMC availability meant only the TCR beta chain was sequenced, without alpha chain pairing. ART initiation was associated with a significant increase in TRB diversity, but diversity stayed significantly below transplant donor controls even after long-term ART. Inferences about post-ART repertoire changes were limited because no data were available on ART adherence, viral resistance or therapy changes. At every time point, the repertoire was dominated by expanded TRB clones first identified before ART initiation, although this dominance fluctuated and, in many PLHIV, declined after ART.

Inclusion was restricted to participants for whom at least one PBMC sample before ART initiation and at least two post-ART samples were available. Every participant with HIV received treatment in the United States of America. Before DNA extraction, cryopreserved samples containing about 1-11 million PBMC were thawed and washed. At the time of the earliest PBMC sample, participants with HIV were aged between about 20 and 54 years. PBMC samples were contributed by each participant from 1-4 timepoints before ART initiation and 2-8 timepoints after ART initiation, with a median of 7 samples. For every participant, serial HIV viral load, CD4+ T-cell count, ART history and demographic data were obtained. A Qiagen kit on a QIAcube was used to extract genomic DNA from unsorted PBMC, with samples processed in batches of 12. The immunoSEQ hsTCRB v3.0 assay was used at survey level resolution to sequence the TRB variable region. The targeted TRB sequencing depth was about 40,000-50,000 T-cell genomes per sample. Pooled TRB libraries were sequenced on an Illumina MiSeq with a v3 150-cycle kit. Under the source paper's analysis protocol: Repertoire analysis ran in R within a reproducible Nextflow workflow covering QC, data transformation and analysis. Custom analyses were implemented in LymphoSeq2, an R package for AIRR-Seq data exploration. Several samples yielding fewer than 5000 total TRB sequences were excluded, leaving about 190 analyzed HIV repertoires. Among the roughly 200 retained HIV repertoires, about 60 were collected before ART initiation and roughly 130 were collected after ART initiation. Each repertoire was downsampled to 5000 TRB nucleotide sequences, and summary statistics were averaged across 100 downsampling iterations. Only TRB sequences with CDR3 regions of at least seven amino acids were retained for analysis. Diversity was assessed using a clonality score derived from Shannon entropy and using the Gini coefficient. In the repertoire networks, any two of the top 5000 CDR3 amino acid sequences were linked whenever the two sequences differed by an edit distance of one. GLIPH2 predicted antigen specificity groups and MHC restriction for TRB CDR3 amino acid sequences. Known CMV, EBV, HIV or tissue antigen associations were flagged by matching CDR3 amino acid sequences against VDJdb and McPAS-TCR. Pre-ART, post-ART and control groups were compared with Wilcoxon signed-rank tests and Holm-Bonferroni correction. Sourced from immuneACCESS, this table was stored by TCRdb with only in-frame sequences that have V and J called. A share of the clones is absent; for the studies checked, an unresolved V gene accounts for under half, and the remainder has no known explanation. V, J and clone size reflect that table, while D and trimming were determined from the DNA. Here the sample has around 29,000 clones; approximately 95% occur a single time. The ten largest make up around 7.4% of the sample.

CDR1 and CDR2 were assigned from the germline V gene (reference sequence) as MNHEY and SMNVEV. From cysteine to phenylalanine, the CDR3 is 14 amino acids long. CDR3 DNA only is kept here, 42 bases in frame from base 1. The junction carries 11 bases between V and J, which are trimmed by 3 bases and 2 bases respectively. Of note for this clone: Its antigen is unknown. No base quality values were provided; no much bigger clone lies one nucleotide off.

This sequence originates from a man in his thirties or forties with HIV. Source: unsorted PBMCs, taken 5.3 years after starting antiretroviral therapy. The sequence joins TRBV27 to TRBJ2-7; tentative D gene TRBD1, with 6 bases matching. The CDR3 is CASSFTGYTYEQYF. The bases read TGTGCCAGCAGTTTCACAGGGTACACCTACGAGCAGTACTTC.